This is a list of T cell receptor beta chains from one sample in a study of glioma-infiltrating T cells after dendritic cell vaccination. Profiled with immunoSEQ multiplex PCR; TCRdb holds only in-frame clones, not every one. This table has over 55,000 clones, approximately 83% appearing once. The sequencing here drew on blood, taken after dendritic cell vaccination. These receptors were collected from a human donor with glioblastoma. The CDR3 runs from the conserved cysteine through the conserved F or W. The order of the fields is V gene, D gene, J gene, CDR3 protein, CDR3 DNA. The D gene is left open where the match is weak.

>TRBV10-3|-|TRBJ1-5
CAINRDGNQPQHF
TGTGCCATCAACAGGGATGGCAATCAGCCCCAGCATTTT
>TRBV29-1|-|TRBJ1-1
CSENRGGAEAFF
TGCAGCGAAAATCGGGGAGGCGCTGAAGCTTTCTTT
>TRBV19|TRBD1|TRBJ2-5
CASSIQGQWEKETQYF
TGTGCCAGTAGTATCCAGGGACAGTGGGAAAAAGAGACCCAGTACTTC
>TRBV6-5|-|TRBJ1-2
CASSYSSDIANYGYTF
TGTGCCAGCAGTTACTCGTCCGACATAGCTAACTATGGCTACACCTTC
>TRBV11-3|-|TRBJ2-5
CASSLGGRETQYF
TGTGCCAGCAGCTTAGGTGGGAGAGAGACCCAGTACTTC
>TRBV19|TRBD1|TRBJ1-1
CASSNRGMVTEAFF
TGTGCCAGTAGTAACAGGGGAATGGTCACTGAAGCTTTCTTT
>TRBV2|TRBD1|TRBJ2-3
CASSPDRAVGTDTQYF
TGTGCCAGCAGCCCAGACAGGGCGGTAGGGACAGATACGCAGTATTTT
>TRBV30|-|TRBJ2-1
CAWRRSNEQFF
TGTGCCTGGAGGCGGTCCAATGAGCAGTTCTTC
>TRBV27|TRBD2|TRBJ2-5
CASSFRGLAGASKETQYF
TGTGCCAGCAGTTTTCGGGGACTAGCGGGGGCCAGTAAGGAGACCCAGTACTTC
>TRBV9|-|TRBJ2-1
CASSSYGEQFF
TGTGCCAGCAGCTCGTACGGTGAGCAGTTCTTC